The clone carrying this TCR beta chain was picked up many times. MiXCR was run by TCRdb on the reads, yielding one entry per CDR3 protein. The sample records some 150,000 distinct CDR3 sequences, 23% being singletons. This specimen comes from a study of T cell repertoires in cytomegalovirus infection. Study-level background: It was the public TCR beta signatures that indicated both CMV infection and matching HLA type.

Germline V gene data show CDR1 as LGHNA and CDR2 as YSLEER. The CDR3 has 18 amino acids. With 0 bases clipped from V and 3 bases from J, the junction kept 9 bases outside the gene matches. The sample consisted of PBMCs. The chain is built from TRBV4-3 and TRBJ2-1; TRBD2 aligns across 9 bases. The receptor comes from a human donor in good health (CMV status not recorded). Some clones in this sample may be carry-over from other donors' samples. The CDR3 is CASSQDWASGADYNEQFF. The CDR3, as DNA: TGCGCCAGCAGCCAAGATTGGGCTAGCGGGGCCGACTACAATGAGCAGTTCTTC.